This record concerns one T cell receptor (beta chain) sequence. Its specificity is unknown. The data were taken from a study of monozygotic twins with inflammatory bowel disease. Study findings and constraints: On the inverse Simpson index, IBD patients scored lower for TCRbeta diversity than healthy co-twins. No distinction between different T cell subtypes was possible.

TCRdb re-called the 5' RACE reads, yielding one record per CDR3 amino acid sequence without DNA. This sample's clone table lists some 440,000 distinct CDR3 sequences. The germline CDR1 and CDR2 sequences are SGHTA and FQGNSA. The CDR3 is made up of 11 amino acids. One blood sample of 2.5 ml was taken from each donor. Skipping T cell sorting, the study isolated total RNA directly from whole blood. Specimen: blood. The receptor was derived from a human donor with ulcerative colitis or Crohn's disease, or a healthy co-twin of an affected twin (not recorded which). J is TRBJ1-2 and V is TRBV7-2; TCRdb's assignment of TRBD1 cannot be checked, as there is no DNA. CDR3 protein: CASSQTGPYTF. The full variable domain, completed using reference TRBV7-2 and TRBJ1-2, is GAGVSQSPSNKVTEKGKDVELRCDPISGHTALYWYRQSLGQGLEFLIYFQGNSAPDKSGLPSDRFSAERTGGSVSTLTIQRTQQEDSAVYLCASSQTGPYTFGSGTRLTVV.